This T cell receptor (beta chain) was identified in a study of cytomegalovirus exposure and HLA in healthy donors. V lost 3 bases and J lost 7; bases outside the gene matches: 4. This CDR3 region has 14 residues. Germline CDR1 reads SGHNT; CDR2 reads YYREEE (reference sequence). The PCR used 60 Vbeta and 13 Jbeta primers. Sequencing was performed with immunoSEQ multiplex PCR; in TCRdb, only in-frame clones are kept and a portion is missing. Of around 150,000 clones in the sample, about 78% were seen once. This receptor was identified in a middle-aged man in good health and CMV-seropositive. Specimen: PBMCs. The gene calls are TRBV5-4 and TRBJ1-4; TRBD1 agrees at 9 bases. The CDR3 DNA sequence: TGTGCCAGCAGCTCCCGGACAGGGGTTGAAAAACTGTTTTTT. This sequence encodes CASSSRTGVEKLFF.